This entry concerns a single T cell receptor beta chain. This sample is drawn from a study of T cell responses to AZD1222 COVID-19 vaccine. The protocol was immunoSEQ multiplex PCR, while the TCRdb copy is restricted to in-frame clones and leaves out a portion. This repertoire shows 190,000 or so clones, approximately 90% found once; its top ten account for roughly 3.5%. V was trimmed by 2 bases and J by 4 bases, leaving 5 bases between them. CDR1 is LNHDA and CDR2 is SQIVND in the germline V gene (reference sequence). The CDR3 has 13 amino acids. The sample consisted of peripheral blood, taken 28 days after the second AZD1222 dose. The clonotype originates from an adult who received the AZD1222 COVID-19 vaccine. The chain carries TRBV19 and TRBJ2-2, with D possibly matching TRBD1 (5 bases). CDR3 in amino acids: CASSIQGTGELFF. The CDR3 DNA reads TGTGCCAGTAGTATACAGGGCACCGGGGAGCTGTTTTTT.